This T cell receptor (beta chain) came from a study of regulatory T cells in long-lasting Graves disease. A note on this clonotype: Its cognate antigen is unknown. A much larger clone sits a single nucleotide away, making a read error possible. Since the CDR3 does not end with the conserved phenylalanine or tryptophan, this likely comes from a read error.

Study-wide findings and caveats: Sample size was small, which may have lowered accuracy. Analysis covered peripheral blood alone, not thyroid tissue.

Time point in this sample: newly diagnosed GD, antithyroid drugs for less than 3 months. Extracted RNA from PBMCs served as the source of the TCR library. Both iRepertoire HTBI primers and Arm-PCR of CDR3 regions were used to build the TCR beta libraries. As processed by the authors: Samples collectively showed 62 TRBV and roughly 15 TRBJ segments. One entry per CDR3 protein, called by TCRdb with MiXCR from the multiplex PCR reads. The authors' filters were not applied to this entry. The sample includes approximately 440,000 distinct CDR3 sequences, roughly 15% seen only once; the top ten take 12%. V dropped 7 bases and J dropped 2 bases, with 12 bases sitting between them. The CDR3 extends over 14 amino acids. The germline gives CDR1 SNHLY, CDR2 FYNNEI. This same sample was also part of a study on T cells in Graves' hyperthyroidism and ophthalmopathy. This second report adds: The TCR CDR3 was amplified in a first-round RT-PCR using the HTBI primer set.

The sample in question was peripheral blood mononuclear cells (PBMCs), obtained at new diagnosis, from a patient treated with antithyroid drugs. The TCR was taken from a man in his forties with Graves disease. This chain uses TRBV2 with TRBJ1-5; the D gene is possibly TRBD1 (6 bases). The CDR3 DNA sequence: TGTGCCAGCATGAAAGGGGGTGGCAATCAGCCCCAGCATTCT. Protein product: CASMKGGGNQPQHS.